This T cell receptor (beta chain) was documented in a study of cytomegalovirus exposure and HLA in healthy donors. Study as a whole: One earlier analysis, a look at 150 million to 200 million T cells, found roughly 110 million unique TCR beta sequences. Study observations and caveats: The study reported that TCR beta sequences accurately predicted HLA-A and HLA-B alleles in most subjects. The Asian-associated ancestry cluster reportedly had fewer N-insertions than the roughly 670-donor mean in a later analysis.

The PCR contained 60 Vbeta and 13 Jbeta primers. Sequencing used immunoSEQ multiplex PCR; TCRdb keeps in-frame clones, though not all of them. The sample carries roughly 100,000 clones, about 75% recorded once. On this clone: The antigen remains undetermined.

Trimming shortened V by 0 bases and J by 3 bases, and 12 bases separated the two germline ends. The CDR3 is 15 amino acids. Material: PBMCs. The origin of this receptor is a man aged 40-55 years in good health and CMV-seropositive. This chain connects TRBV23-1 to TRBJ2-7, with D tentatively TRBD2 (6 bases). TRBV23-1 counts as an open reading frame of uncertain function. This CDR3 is CASSQSCGIHYEQYF. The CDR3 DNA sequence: TGCGCCAGCAGTCAATCGTGCGGGATCCACTACGAGCAGTACTTC.